Each of the 2 T cell receptor beta chains below was sequenced from the same sample in a study of shared clonotypes between healthy human individuals. Data came from immunoSEQ multiplex PCR; TCRdb stores just in-frame clones and leaves some out. This sample has 600,000 to 750,000 clones, with less than 95% found just once. Sample: memory CD8+ T cells from PBMCs. Subset: CD45RO+ cells pooled with CCR7-negative TemRA cells. These receptors were taken from a man aged 18 to 30 in good health. Some clones in this sample may be carry-over from other donors' samples.

This chain joins TRBV27 and TRBJ2-1, with D perhaps TRBD2 (6 bases). This CDR3 contains 15 residues. The germline gives CDR1 MNHEY, CDR2 SMNVEV (reference sequence). V lost 3 bases, J lost 3 bases, and 12 bases lay in between. The CDR3 coding sequence is TGTGCCAGCAGTTTCGGGCGGGATGTCTACAATGAGCAGTTCTTC. Translated: CASSFGRDVYNEQFF.

This sequence joins TRBV4-1 and TRBJ2-5; D may correspond to TRBD1 or TRBD2 (5 bases each). The CDR3 has 15 amino acids. CDR1 and CDR2 from the germline V gene are MGHRA and YSYEKL. Trimming took off 1 base at V and 1 base at J, with 10 bases between the two ends. As DNA, the CDR3 is TGCGCCAGCAGCCAAGGCCGGGACCCCCAAGAGACCCAGTACTTC. It is translated as CASSQGRDPQETQYF.